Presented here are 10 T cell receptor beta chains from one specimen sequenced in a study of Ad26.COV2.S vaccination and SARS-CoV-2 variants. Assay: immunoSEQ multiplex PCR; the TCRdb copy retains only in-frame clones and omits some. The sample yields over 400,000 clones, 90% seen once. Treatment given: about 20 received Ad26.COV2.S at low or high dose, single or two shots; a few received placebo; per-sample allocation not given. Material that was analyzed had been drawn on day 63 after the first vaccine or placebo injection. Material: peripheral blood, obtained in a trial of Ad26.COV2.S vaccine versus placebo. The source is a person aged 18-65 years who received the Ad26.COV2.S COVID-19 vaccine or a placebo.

The CDR3 is CASSSPGQGYGYTF. The DNA for the CDR3 is TGTGCCAGCAGCTCCCCGGGACAGGGATATGGCTACACCTTC. The chain employs TRBV28 and TRBJ1-2; 9 positions agree with TRBD1. The CDR3 contains 14 residues. J gave up 5 bases and V 6 bases, and 7 bases lay outside the gene matches. Per the germline V gene, CDR1 is MDHEN and CDR2 is SYDVKM.

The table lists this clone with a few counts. CDR3 protein: CASGIAEFKNIQYF. The CDR3 DNA is TGTGCCAGCGGAATAGCGGAATTCAAAAACATTCAGTACTTC. The V and J genes are TRBV2 and TRBJ2-4; D may be TRBD2 (6 bases). The CDR3 length is 14 residues. The V end lost 8 bases, the J end lost 3 bases, and 14 bases lay between the germline ends. Germline-derived CDR1 and CDR2 are SNHLY and FYNNEI.

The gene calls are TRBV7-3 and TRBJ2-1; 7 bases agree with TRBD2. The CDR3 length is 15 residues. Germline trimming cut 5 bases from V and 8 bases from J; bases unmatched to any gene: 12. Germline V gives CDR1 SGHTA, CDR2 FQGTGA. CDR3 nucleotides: TGTGCCAGCAGCCCGGGGGGATTCCCGCGGGATGAGCAGTTCTTC. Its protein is CASSPGGFPRDEQFF.

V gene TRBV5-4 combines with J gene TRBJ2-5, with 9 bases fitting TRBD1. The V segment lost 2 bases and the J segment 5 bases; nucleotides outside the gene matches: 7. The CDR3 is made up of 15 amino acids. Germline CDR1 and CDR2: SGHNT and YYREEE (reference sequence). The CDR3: CASSLPTGGAETQYF. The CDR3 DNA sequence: TGTGCCAGCAGCTTACCCACAGGGGGCGCCGAGACCCAGTACTTC. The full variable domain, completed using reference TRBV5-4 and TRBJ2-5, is ETGVTQSPTHLIKTRGQQVTLRCSSQSGHNTVSWYQQALGQGPQFIFQYYREEENGRGNFPPRFSGLQFPNYSSELNVNALELDDSALYLCASSLPTGGAETQYFGPGTRLLVL.

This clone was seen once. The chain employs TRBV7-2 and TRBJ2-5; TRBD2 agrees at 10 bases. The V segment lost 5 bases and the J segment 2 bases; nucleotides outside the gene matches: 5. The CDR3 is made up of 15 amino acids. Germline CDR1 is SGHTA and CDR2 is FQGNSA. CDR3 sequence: CASSPSGRDQETQYF. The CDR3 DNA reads TGTGCCAGCAGCCCGAGCGGGAGGGATCAAGAGACCCAGTACTTC.

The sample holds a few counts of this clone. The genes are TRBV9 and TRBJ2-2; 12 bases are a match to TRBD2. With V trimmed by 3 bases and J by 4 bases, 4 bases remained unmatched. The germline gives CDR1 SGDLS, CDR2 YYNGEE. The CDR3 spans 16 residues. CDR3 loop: CASSERGLAGTGELFF. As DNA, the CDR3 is TGTGCCAGCAGCGAGAGGGGACTAGCGGGCACCGGGGAGCTGTTTTTT.

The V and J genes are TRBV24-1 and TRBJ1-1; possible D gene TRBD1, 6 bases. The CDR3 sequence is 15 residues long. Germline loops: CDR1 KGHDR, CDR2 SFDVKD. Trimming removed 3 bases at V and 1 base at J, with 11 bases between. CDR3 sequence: CATSDPRGGNTEAFF. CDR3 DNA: TGTGCCACCAGTGATCCCAGGGGTGGGAACACTGAAGCTTTCTTT.

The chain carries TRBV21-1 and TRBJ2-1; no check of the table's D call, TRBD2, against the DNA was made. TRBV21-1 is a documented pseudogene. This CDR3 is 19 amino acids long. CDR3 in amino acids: CASSKKEELARSSYNEQFF. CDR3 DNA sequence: TGTGCCAGCAGCAAAAAGGAAGAACTAGCTAGAAGCTCCTACAATGAGCAGTTCTTC.

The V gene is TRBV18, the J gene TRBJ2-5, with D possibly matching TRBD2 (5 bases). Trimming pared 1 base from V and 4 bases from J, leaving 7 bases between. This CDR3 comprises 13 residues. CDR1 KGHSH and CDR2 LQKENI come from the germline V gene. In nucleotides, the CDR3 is TGTGCCAGCTCACCACTCGGAGGAGAGACCCAGTACTTC. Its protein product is CASSPLGGETQYF.

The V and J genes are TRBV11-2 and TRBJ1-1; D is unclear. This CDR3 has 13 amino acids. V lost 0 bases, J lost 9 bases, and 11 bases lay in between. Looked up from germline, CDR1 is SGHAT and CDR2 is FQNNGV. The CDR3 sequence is CASSLDLVGQAFF. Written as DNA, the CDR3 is TGTGCCAGCAGCTTAGATTTGGTAGGGCAAGCTTTCTTT. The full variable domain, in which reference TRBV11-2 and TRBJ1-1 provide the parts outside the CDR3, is EAGVAQSPRYKIIEKRQSVAFWCNPISGHATLYWYQQILGQGPKLLIQFQNNGVVDDSQLPKDRFSAERLKGVDSTLKIQPAKLEDSAVYLCASSLDLVGQAFFGQGTRLTVV.